This T cell receptor (beta chain) was found in a study of blood T cell repertoires in COVID-19 (dated by TCRdb to 2018 to 2021). Context from the whole study: Samples covering the acute and convalescent phases of COVID-19 were provided by collaborators in the United States, Italy and Spain. The prospective study material was composed of cDNA or gDNA derived from T cells, B-cell-depleted T cells, or PBMCs. Subjects who had been exposed to COVID-19, were actively infected with it, or had recovered from it provided the deeply sampled blood TCRbeta repertoires that made up the dataset. The repertoires were released in a freely available public database meant as a resource for research on the immune response to SARS-CoV-2. The samples were drawn from two sources: the first 160 participants of the ongoing ImmuneRACE study, and 1,200 or so subjects contributed by 6 global collaborators. Nearly every sample came with metadata listing a de-identified subject ID, COVID-19 status, age in years and sex. Where available, HLA class I and class II types were obtained from metadata supplied by the sample provider rather than from assay-based typing. General study outcomes and caveats: How much clinical and demographic metadata was included differed by source and by participant, and the metadata was provided uncurated.

CDR1 and CDR2 are drawn from the germline V gene (reference sequence): LGHDT, YNNKEL. Reading from cysteine to phenylalanine, the CDR3 counts 17 amino acids. Only the CDR3 DNA stays, 51 bases, in frame from base 1. V is cut by 4 bases and J by 3 bases, and the space between the germline ends is 21 bases. TCRbeta CDR3 regions were amplified from genomic DNA by means of the immunoSEQ Assay, a bias-controlled multiplex PCR. Regarding the original processing steps: Nucleated cell counts per sample were estimated from amplification of reference gene primers within the assay. To quantify the absolute abundance of each unique TCRbeta CDR3 rearrangement, sequence reads were collapsed and filtered. For each sample, productive Simpson clonality was calculated as the square root of Simpson's diversity index across productive rearrangements. TCRdb stores this immuneACCESS table with in-frame sequences only. Part of the clones is absent; in the studies checked, under half of the shortfall reflects unresolved V genes, and no reason is known for the rest. V and J calls and clone size are given by that table; D and trimming were obtained from the DNA. The table for this sample lists some 200,000 clones; 88% of them were counted only once. The ten largest clones capture roughly 6% of the sample.

Collaborating institutions collected whole blood in K2EDTA tubes following their own protocols. For TCRbeta analysis, collaborators shipped samples as frozen whole blood, isolated PBMCs, or DNA extracted from either of those sample types. Of note for this clone: Its antigen remains undetermined. Base qualities are missing; no much larger clone stands one base away.

This receptor was obtained from a man in his forties or fifties with active or convalescent COVID-19. Material: peripheral blood. This chain joins TRBV3-1 (or the pseudogene TRBV3-2) to TRBJ1-2, with a weak D call of TRBD1 (5 bases match). CDR3 loop: CASSPPSRLGQDYGYTF. The nucleotides read TGTGCCAGCAGCCCCCCAAGCCGGTTAGGACAAGACTATGGCTACACCTTC.